This is a list of T cell receptor beta chains from one sample in a study of CD8 T cells in ankylosing spondylitis. MiXCR was run by TCRdb on the 5' RACE reads, yielding one entry per CDR3 protein. This table holds 400,000 to 450,000 distinct CDR3 sequences, 15% to 20% found once. The sample comprised blood, either unsorted or a sorted T cell fraction (not recorded which). These receptors all stem from a male donor with ankylosing spondylitis. The CDR3 runs from the conserved cysteine through the conserved F or W. Each record gives: V gene, CDR3 protein.

V: TRBV19
CDR3: CASSIARGEGTEAFF

V: TRBV6-1
CDR3: CASTQGVRNQPQHF

V: TRBV30
CDR3: CAWSTRVQGGQYF

V: TRBV6-1
CDR3: CASSRSGSRYTGELFF

V: TRBV12-3/TRBV12-4
CDR3: CASSSPRQGREETQYF

V: TRBV15
CDR3: CATSRQDQPQHF

V: TRBV6-2/TRBV6-3
CDR3: CASSYAGTGEGYTF

V: TRBV12-3/TRBV12-4
CDR3: CASSLGDGGYNEQFF

V: TRBV3-1
CDR3: CASSQEGGAGVAFF

V: TRBV7-2
CDR3: CASSLHHLNNSPLHF

V: TRBV9
CDR3: CASSPTPGGIKGNTEAFF

V: TRBV5-3
CDR3: CARSLSGGGNQPQHF

V: TRBV19
CDR3: CASSTTGGGYEQYF

V: TRBV27
CDR3: CASSLEQGGYEQYF

V: TRBV5-1
CDR3: CASSLRSRTPEDTQYF

V: TRBV20-1
CDR3: CSAPHRGQGYTF

V: TRBV11-2
CDR3: CASSKAGTQTTYEQYF

V: TRBV20-1
CDR3: CSARDLAAYGNTIYF

V: TRBV6-1
CDR3: CASSGPGGKKTQYF

V: TRBV6-1
CDR3: CASRGTSGTSPTGELFF

V: TRBV4-1
CDR3: CASSLRQGPGNTIYF

V: TRBV6-1
CDR3: CASSERRPGWTRLNTEAFF

V: TRBV12-3/TRBV12-4
CDR3: CASRRTSVSTDTQYF

V: TRBV2
CDR3: CASTLLWSAGNTIYF

V: TRBV7-8
CDR3: CASSFSWDQPQHF

V: TRBV6-6
CDR3: CASSYSENYGYTF

V: TRBV4-2
CDR3: CASSQGSRDSMNTEAFF

V: TRBV5-1
CDR3: CASSLLAAGGGEQFF

V: TRBV3-1
CDR3: CASSLVTNEKLFF

V: TRBV30
CDR3: CAWADRDTEAFF

V: TRBV6-5
CDR3: CASSYSRTGRSYEQYF

V: TRBV4-1
CDR3: CASSPEPTRGRYEQYF

V: TRBV6-2/TRBV6-3
CDR3: CASKLEGRATGFEQYF

V: TRBV25-1
CDR3: CASSEGGTGYSPLHF

V: TRBV11-1
CDR3: CASSLGTSDRGKGTEAFF

V: TRBV6-1
CDR3: CASRLAGGLPYEQYF

V: TRBV20-1
CDR3: CSARLGRGQNNEQFF

V: TRBV7-6
CDR3: CASSFDGNSPLHF

V: TRBV2
CDR3: CASSEESLISYEQYF

V: TRBV7-2
CDR3: CASSLDGTIYNEQFF

V: TRBV20-1
CDR3: CSVSLAGASTDTQYF

V: TRBV28
CDR3: CASSPNWRDAETQYF

V: TRBV4-3
CDR3: CASSQEGTTYEQYF

V: TRBV20-1
CDR3: CSAPTGDTGELFF

V: TRBV12-3/TRBV12-4
CDR3: CASSYDRDRGLYSNQPQHF

V: TRBV5-5
CDR3: CASSFGTVGDTQYF

V: TRBV7-2
CDR3: CASRETGTRSYNEQFF

V: TRBV11-2
CDR3: CASSLVGGMQETQYF

V: TRBV12-3/TRBV12-4
CDR3: CASSPGGQTVTGELFF

V: TRBV5-1
CDR3: CASSSRDRGTEAFF

V: TRBV25-1
CDR3: CASSVGTFETQYF

V: TRBV2
CDR3: CASSENSGSFTGELFF

V: TRBV15
CDR3: CATSRVAGGQGGELFF

V: TRBV6-1
CDR3: CASSPRDRGITNYGYTF

V: TRBV20-1
CDR3: CSARESTSGRYYEQYF

V: TRBV10-3
CDR3: CAISSGTGDSYEQYF

V: TRBV19
CDR3: CASSTIADTEAFF